This paragraph reports one T cell receptor (beta chain). These data come from a study of blood T cell repertoires in COVID-19. About the study: The United States, Italy and Spain supplied acute and convalescent COVID-19 samples. PBMCs, B-cell-depleted T cells, or T cells provided the cDNA or gDNA that made up the material.

The CDR3 loop spans 16 amino acids. Germline V gives CDR1 MDHEN, CDR2 SYDVKM. V dropped 4 bases and J dropped 8 bases, with 20 bases sitting between them. Methods used by the authors: Amplification with reference gene primers provided the estimates of nucleated cell counts. Assay used: immunoSEQ multiplex PCR; TCRdb lists only in-frame clones, some missing. V, J and clone size reflect that table, while D and trimming were determined from the DNA. The sample gives approximately 270,000 clones, about 91% of which show up once; roughly 6% is in the top ten. This receptor was taken from a woman aged 30 to 39 with COVID-19, enrolled during active disease. The sequenced sample consisted of peripheral blood. The gene calls are TRBV28 and TRBJ1-4; D remains unclear. As DNA, the CDR3 is TGTGCCAGCAGTTCTGGCCGCTTAGCCTCTACGGAAAAACTGTTTTTT. It encodes CASSSGRLASTEKLFF.